The clone carrying this T cell receptor (beta chain) occurred many times. This entry comes from a study of shared clonotypes between healthy human individuals. The method was immunoSEQ multiplex PCR; TCRdb's version includes in-frame clones alone and lacks a portion of them. The data show 900,000 to 1,200,000 clones, with about 84% seen just once and 0.5% to 0.65% held by the top ten. Germline loops: CDR1 SNHLY, CDR2 FYNNEI. The CDR3 runs to 14 residues. Trimming removed 5 bases from V and 5 bases from J; junction bases left unmatched: 4. The sequence was collected from a man younger than 35 in good health. Some clones in this sample may be carry-over from other donors' samples. Sequencing input: memory CD4+ T cells from PBMCs. Subset in this sample: CD45RA-negative fraction. The V gene is TRBV2, the J gene TRBJ1-1; 11 bases line up with TRBD1. In DNA form, the CDR3 reads TGTGCCAGCAGTTCGGGACAGGGGGAAACTGAAGCTTTCTTT. This encodes CASSSGQGETEAFF.